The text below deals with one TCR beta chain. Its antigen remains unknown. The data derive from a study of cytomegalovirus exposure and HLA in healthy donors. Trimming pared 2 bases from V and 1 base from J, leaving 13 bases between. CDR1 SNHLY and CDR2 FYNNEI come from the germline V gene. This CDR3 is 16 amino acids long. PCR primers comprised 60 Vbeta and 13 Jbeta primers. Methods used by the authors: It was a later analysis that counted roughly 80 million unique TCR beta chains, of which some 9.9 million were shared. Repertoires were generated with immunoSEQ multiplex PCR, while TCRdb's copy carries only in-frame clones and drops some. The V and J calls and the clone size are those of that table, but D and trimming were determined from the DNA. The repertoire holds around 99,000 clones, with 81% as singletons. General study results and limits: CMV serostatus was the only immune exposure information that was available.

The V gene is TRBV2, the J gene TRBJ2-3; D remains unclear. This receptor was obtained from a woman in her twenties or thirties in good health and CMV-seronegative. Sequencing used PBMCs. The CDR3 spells CASSEFGLGGTDTQYF. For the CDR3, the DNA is TGTGCCAGCAGTGAATTCGGTCTAGGCGGCACAGATACGCAGTATTTT.